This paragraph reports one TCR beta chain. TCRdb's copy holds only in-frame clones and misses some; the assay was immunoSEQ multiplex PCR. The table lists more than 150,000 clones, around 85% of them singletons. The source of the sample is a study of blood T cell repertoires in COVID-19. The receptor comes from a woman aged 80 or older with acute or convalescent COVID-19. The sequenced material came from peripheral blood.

The CDR3 sequence: CASSPVGVRYEQYF. The CDR3 DNA is TGTGCCAGCAGCCCCGTAGGAGTCCGGTACGAGCAGTACTTC. This sequence joins TRBV3-1 (or the pseudogene TRBV3-2) and TRBJ2-7; D is uncertain. This CDR3 contains 14 residues. The V and J ends lost 4 bases and 4 bases respectively, with 14 bases between them. CDR1 LGHDT and CDR2 YNNKEL come from the germline V gene (reference sequence).